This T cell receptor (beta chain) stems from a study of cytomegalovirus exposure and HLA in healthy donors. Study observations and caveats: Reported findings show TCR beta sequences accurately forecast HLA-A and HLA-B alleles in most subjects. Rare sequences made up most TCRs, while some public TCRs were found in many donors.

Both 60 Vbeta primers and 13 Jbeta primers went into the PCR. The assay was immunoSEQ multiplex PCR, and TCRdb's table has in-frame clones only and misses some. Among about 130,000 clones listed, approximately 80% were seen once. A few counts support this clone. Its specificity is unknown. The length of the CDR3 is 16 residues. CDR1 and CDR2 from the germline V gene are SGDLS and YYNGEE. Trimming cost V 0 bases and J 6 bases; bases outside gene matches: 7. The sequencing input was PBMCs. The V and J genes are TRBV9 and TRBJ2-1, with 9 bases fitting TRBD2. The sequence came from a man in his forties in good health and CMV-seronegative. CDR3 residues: CASSVGGLAFLNEQFF. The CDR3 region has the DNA TGTGCCAGCAGCGTAGGGGGACTAGCCTTTCTCAATGAGCAGTTCTTC.